Listed here is a single TCR beta chain. The junction departs from the called germline gene at one end, perhaps through a read error. The CDR3 spans 17 residues. Germline CDR1 is SGHTA and CDR2 is FQGTGA. Participant ages covered about 18 to 90 years across about 25 US areas. The data originate from a study of blood T cell repertoires in COVID-19. Study in general: PBMCs, B-cell-depleted T cells, or T cells provided the cDNA or gDNA that made up the material.

TCRdb's copy holds only in-frame clones and misses some; the assay was immunoSEQ multiplex PCR. Found here are 290,000 or so clones, approximately 89% of them singletons; the top ten hold under 3%. The sequenced sample was PBMCs or T cells enriched from blood (not recorded which). The rearrangement links TRBV7-3 to TRBJ1-2; no clear D. The source is a woman aged 18-29 years who had recovered from COVID-19. This CDR3 is CVSSLNTGGLPSYGYTF. The CDR3 bases are TGTGTCAGCAGCTTAAACACGGGCGGGCTGCCCAGCTATGGCTACACCTTC.